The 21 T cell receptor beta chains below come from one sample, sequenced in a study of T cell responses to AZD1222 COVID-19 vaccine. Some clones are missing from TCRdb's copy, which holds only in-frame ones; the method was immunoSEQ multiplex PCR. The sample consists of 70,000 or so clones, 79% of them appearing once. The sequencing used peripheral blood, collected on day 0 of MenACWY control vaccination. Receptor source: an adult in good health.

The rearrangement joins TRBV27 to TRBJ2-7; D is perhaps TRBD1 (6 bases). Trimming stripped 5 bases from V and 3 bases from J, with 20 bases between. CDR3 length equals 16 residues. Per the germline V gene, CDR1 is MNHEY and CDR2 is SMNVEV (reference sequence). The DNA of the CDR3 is TGTGCCAGCAGTCCGTCATCGGGACAATACCTCTACGAGCAGTACTTC. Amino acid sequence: CASSPSSGQYLYEQYF.

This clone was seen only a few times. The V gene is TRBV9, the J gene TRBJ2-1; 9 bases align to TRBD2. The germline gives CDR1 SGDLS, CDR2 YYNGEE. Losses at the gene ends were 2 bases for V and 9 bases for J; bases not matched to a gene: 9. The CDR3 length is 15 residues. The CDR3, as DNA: TGTGCCAGCAGCGTGGACGGGACTAGCAAGGGTGAGCAGTTCTTC. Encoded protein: CASSVDGTSKGEQFF.

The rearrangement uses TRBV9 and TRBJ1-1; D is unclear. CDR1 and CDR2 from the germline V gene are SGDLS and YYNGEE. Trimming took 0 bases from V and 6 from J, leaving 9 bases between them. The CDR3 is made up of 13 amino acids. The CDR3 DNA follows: TGTGCCAGCAGCGTAGTAGAGGAAGCTGAAGCTTTCTTT. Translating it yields CASSVVEEAEAFF.

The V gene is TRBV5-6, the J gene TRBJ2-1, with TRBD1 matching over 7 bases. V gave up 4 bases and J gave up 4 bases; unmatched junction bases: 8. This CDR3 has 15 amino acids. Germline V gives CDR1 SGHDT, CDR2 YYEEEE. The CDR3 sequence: CASSPDRVRYNEQFF. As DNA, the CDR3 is TGTGCCAGCAGCCCCGACAGGGTTAGGTACAATGAGCAGTTCTTC.

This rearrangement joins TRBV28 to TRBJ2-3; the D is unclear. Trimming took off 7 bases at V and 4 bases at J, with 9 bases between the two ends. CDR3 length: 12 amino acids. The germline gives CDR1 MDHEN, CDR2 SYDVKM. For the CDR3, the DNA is TGTGCCAGCAAGGACGGGTCAGATACGCAGTATTTT. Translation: CASKDGSDTQYF.

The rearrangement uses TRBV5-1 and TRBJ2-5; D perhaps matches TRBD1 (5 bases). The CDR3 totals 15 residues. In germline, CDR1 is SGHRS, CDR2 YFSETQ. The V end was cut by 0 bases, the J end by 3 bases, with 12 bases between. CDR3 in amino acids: CASSLGTRVEETQYF. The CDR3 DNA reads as TGCGCCAGCAGCTTGGGAACCAGGGTTGAAGAGACCCAGTACTTC. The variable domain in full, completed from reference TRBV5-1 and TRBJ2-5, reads KAGVTQTPRYLIKTRGQQVTLSCSPISGHRSVSWYQQTPGQGLQFLFEYFSETQRNKGNFPGRFSGRQFSNSRSEMNVSTLELGDSALYLCASSLGTRVEETQYFGPGTRLLVL.

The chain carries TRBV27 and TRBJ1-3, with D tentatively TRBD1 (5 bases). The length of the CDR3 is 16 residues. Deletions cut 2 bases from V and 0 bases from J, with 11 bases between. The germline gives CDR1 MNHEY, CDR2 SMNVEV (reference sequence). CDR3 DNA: TGTGCCAGCAGTTTAAGGGGCCCGAGCTCTGGAAACACCATATATTTT. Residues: CASSLRGPSSGNTIYF.

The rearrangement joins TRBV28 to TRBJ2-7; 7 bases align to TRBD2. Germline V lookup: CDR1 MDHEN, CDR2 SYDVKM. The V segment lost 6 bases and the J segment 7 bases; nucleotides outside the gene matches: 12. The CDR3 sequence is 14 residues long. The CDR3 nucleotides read TGTGCCAGCAGGTTTAGCGGGTCCCCCGGGGAGCAGTACTTC. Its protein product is CASRFSGSPGEQYF.

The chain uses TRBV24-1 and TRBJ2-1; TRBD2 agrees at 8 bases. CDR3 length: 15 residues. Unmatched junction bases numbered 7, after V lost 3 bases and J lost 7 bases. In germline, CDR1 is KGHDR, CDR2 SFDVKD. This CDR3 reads CATSDSGSFGNEQFF. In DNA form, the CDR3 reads TGTGCCACCAGTGATAGCGGGAGCTTCGGGAATGAGCAGTTCTTC.

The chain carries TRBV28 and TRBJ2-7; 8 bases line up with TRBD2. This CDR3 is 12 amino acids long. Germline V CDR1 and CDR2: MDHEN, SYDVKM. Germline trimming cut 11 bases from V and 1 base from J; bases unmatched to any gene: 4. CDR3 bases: TGTGCCGCGGGGGGTAGGTCCTACGAGCAGTACTTC. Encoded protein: CAAGGRSYEQYF.

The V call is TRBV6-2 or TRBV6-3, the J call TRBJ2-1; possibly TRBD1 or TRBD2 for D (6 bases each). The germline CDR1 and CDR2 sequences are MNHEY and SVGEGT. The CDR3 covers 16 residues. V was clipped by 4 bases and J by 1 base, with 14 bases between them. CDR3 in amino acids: CASSSPRGVSYNEQFF. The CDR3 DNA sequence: TGTGCCAGCAGTTCCCCTAGGGGGGTTTCCTACAATGAGCAGTTCTTC.

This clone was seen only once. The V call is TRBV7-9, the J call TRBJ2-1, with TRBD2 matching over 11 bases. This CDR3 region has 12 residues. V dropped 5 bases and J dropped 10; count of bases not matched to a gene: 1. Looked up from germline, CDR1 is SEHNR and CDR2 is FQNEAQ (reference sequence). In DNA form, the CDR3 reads TGTGCCAGCAGCCGGACTAGCGGGGAGCAGTTCTTC. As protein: CASSRTSGEQFF.

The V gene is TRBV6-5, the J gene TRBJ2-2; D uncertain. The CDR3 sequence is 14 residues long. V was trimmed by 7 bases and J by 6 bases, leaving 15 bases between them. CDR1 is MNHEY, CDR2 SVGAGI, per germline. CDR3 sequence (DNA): TGTGCCAGCACCCCTACAGAGGTGCCCGGGGAGCTGTTTTTT. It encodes CASTPTEVPGELFF.

The CDR3 is CASSLSSNTEAFF. Here the CDR3 DNA reads TGTGCCAGCAGCTTGTCGTCTAACACTGAAGCTTTCTTT. This chain joins TRBV11-2 and TRBJ1-1; D uncertain. The length of the CDR3 is 13 residues. Between the trimmed V and J ends, which lost 3 bases and 2 bases, there was a span of 7 bases. From germline, CDR1 is SGHAT and CDR2 FQNNGV.

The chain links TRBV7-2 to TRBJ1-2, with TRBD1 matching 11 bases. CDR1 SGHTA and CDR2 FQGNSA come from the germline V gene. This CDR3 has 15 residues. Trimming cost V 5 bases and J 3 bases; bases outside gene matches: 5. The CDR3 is CASSHRDRGDYGYTF. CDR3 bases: TGTGCCAGCAGCCACCGGGACAGGGGGGACTATGGCTACACCTTC. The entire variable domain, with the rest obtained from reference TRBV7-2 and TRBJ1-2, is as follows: GAGVSQSPSNKVTEKGKDVELRCDPISGHTALYWYRQSLGQGLEFLIYFQGNSAPDKSGLPSDRFSAERTGGSVSTLTIQRTQQEDSAVYLCASSHRDRGDYGYTFGSGTRLTVV.

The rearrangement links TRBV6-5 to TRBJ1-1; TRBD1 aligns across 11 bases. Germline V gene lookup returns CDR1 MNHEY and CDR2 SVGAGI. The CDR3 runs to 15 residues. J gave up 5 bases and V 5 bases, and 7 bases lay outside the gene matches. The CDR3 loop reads CASSLGQGGGTEAFF. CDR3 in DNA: TGTGCCAGCAGTCTGGGACAGGGGGGAGGTACTGAAGCTTTCTTT.

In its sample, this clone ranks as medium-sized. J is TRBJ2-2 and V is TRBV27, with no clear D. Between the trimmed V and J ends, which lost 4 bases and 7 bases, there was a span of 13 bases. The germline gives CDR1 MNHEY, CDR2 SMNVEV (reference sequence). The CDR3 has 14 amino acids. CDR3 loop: CASSSYIMGGELFF. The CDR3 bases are TGTGCCAGCAGTTCTTACATTATGGGCGGGGAGCTGTTTTTT.

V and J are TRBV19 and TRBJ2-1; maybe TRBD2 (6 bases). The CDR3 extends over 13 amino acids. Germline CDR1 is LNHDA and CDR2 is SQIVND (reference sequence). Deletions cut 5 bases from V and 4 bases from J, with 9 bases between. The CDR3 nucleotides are TGTGCCAGTAGTGGGACTCTGTACAATGAGCAGTTCTTC. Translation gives CASSGTLYNEQFF.

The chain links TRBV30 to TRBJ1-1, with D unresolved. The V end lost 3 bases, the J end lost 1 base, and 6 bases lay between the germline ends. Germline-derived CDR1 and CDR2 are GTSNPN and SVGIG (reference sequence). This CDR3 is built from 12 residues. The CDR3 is CAWRDSNTEAFF. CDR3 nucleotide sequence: TGTGCCTGGAGGGATTCGAACACTGAAGCTTTCTTT. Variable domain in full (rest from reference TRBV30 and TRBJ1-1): SQTIHQWPATLVQPVGSPLSLECTVEGTSNPNLYWYRQAAGRGLQLLFYSVGIGQISSEVPQNLSASRPQDRQFILSSKKLLLSDSGFYLCAWRDSNTEAFFGQGTRLTVV.

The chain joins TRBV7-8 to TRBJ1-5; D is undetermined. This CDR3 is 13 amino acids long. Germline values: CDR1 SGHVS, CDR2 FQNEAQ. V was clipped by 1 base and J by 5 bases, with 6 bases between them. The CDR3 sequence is CASSLDEDQPQHF. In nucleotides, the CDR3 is TGTGCCAGCAGCTTAGACGAGGATCAGCCCCAGCATTTT. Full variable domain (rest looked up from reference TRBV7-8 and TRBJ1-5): GAGVSQSPRYKVAKRGQDVALRCDPISGHVSLFWYQQALGQGPEFLTYFQNEAQLDKSGLPSDRFFAERPEGSVSTLKIQRTQQEDSAVYLCASSLDEDQPQHFGDGTRLSIL.

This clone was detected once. This CDR3 reads CASSRSDRVGTEAFF. CDR3 coding DNA: TGTGCCAGCAGCCGATCCGACAGGGTCGGGACTGAAGCTTTCTTT. The chain combines TRBV4-2 with TRBJ1-1, with TRBD1 matching over 7 bases. Germline trimming cut 4 bases from V and 5 bases from J; bases unmatched to any gene: 10. The CDR3 has 15 amino acids. Germline V gene sequence: CDR1 LGHNA, CDR2 YNFKEQ.